A single sample is the source of the 18 T cell receptor beta chains below, sequenced in a study of molecular identifiers for immune sequencing clone quantification. One entry per CDR3 protein, called by TCRdb with MiXCR from the PCR reads. The data hold roughly 300,000 distinct CDR3 sequences, with roughly 24% observed a single time. Sequenced input: naive CD8+ T cells from blood, with Jurkat cell RNA spiked in. Indicated subset: FACS-sorted CD8+CD4-CCR7+CD45RA+ naive T cells. The receptors come from a human donor in good health. Some libraries in this study had Jurkat cell RNA spiked in.

This clonotype has a count of ten or more. The V call is TRBV7-2, the J call TRBJ1-2; D gene uncertain. V shed 2 bases and J shed 3 bases, with 13 bases lying between them. Germline CDR1 reads SGHTA; CDR2 reads FQGNSA. The CDR3 is 15 amino acids. CDR3 sequence: CASSLPYSVHYGYTF. The CDR3 DNA reads TGTGCCAGCAGCTTACCATATTCCGTGCACTATGGCTACACCTTC.

This clonotype occurred a few times. The chain couples TRBV5-6 to TRBJ2-3; no clear D. With 7 bases removed from V and 2 bases from J, the gap between germline ends came to 11 bases. From germline, CDR1 is SGHDT and CDR2 YYEEEE. This CDR3 region has 13 residues. Here the CDR3 reads CASGVLATDTQYF. CDR3 DNA sequence: TGTGCCAGCGGCGTTTTGGCCACAGATACGCAGTATTTT.

This clonotype was counted ten times or more. The chain is built from TRBV18 and TRBJ2-7; D possibly matches TRBD1 or TRBD2 (5 bases each). Looked up from germline, CDR1 is KGHSH and CDR2 is LQKENI. The CDR3 loop spans 14 amino acids. Trimming took off 1 base at V and 3 bases at J, with 10 bases between the two ends. The chain's CDR3 is CASSPRDRDYEQYF. DNA for the CDR3: TGTGCCAGCTCACCACGGGACCGGGACTACGAGCAGTACTTC.

Details on this clonotype: A read error may explain this, as a much larger clone is one base away. The chain uses TRBV4-1 and TRBJ1-4, with D perhaps TRBD1 (5 bases). CDR1 MGHRA and CDR2 YSYEKL come from the germline V gene. The CDR3 extends over 13 amino acids. CDR3 loop: CARSQVGPGKLFF. CDR3 bases: TGCGCCCGCAGCCAAGTTGGACCAGGGAAACTGTTTTTT.

This clonotype was detected only a few times. The rearrangement links TRBV9 to TRBJ2-4; D might be TRBD1 (6 bases). CDR1 and CDR2 (germline): SGDLS, YYNGEE. This CDR3 has 16 amino acids. Between the trimmed V and J ends, which lost 3 bases and 1 base, there was a span of 14 bases. The CDR3, as DNA: TGTGCCAGCAGCGGGGGGCGAATTGATGCCAAAAACATTCAGTACTTC. The encoded protein is CASSGGRIDAKNIQYF.

This clonotype was found many times. The V and J genes are TRBV28 and TRBJ1-1; D is undetermined. Germline V CDR1 and CDR2: MDHEN, SYDVKM. This CDR3 has 13 residues. V lost 6 bases to trimming and J lost 0 bases, with 8 bases between them. The CDR3 spells CASRGELNTEAFF. CDR3 bases: TGTGCCAGCAGAGGAGAGTTGAACACTGAAGCTTTCTTT. The entire variable domain, with the rest obtained from reference TRBV28 and TRBJ1-1, is as follows: DVKVTQSSRYLVKRTGEKVFLECVQDMDHENMFWYRQDPGLGLRLIYFSYDVKMKEKGDIPEGYSVSREKKERFSLILESASTNQTSMYLCASRGELNTEAFFGQGTRLTVV.

Notes on this clonotype: One base away lies a much larger clone, so this may be a sequencing read error. J is TRBJ2-3 and V is TRBV7-2, with 11 bases aligning to TRBD1. CDR1 SGHTA and CDR2 FQGNSA come from the germline V gene. V lost 8 bases to trimming and J lost 5 bases; unmatched junction nucleotides: 9. The length of the CDR3 is 15 residues. The CDR3 bases are TGTGCCAGCGGGACCGGGACAGGGGGTGTAGATACGCAGTATTTT. The encoded protein is CASGTGTGGVDTQYF.

This clonotype has only one observation. A much larger clone is a single base away; this may be a read error. As DNA, the CDR3 is TGTGCCAGCAATGACTGGGCGAGGGATAACACCGGGGAGCTGTTTTTT. Translation gives CASNDWARDNTGELFF. This chain connects TRBV6-5 to TRBJ2-2; tentatively, D is TRBD2 (5 bases). Germline V gene sequence: CDR1 MNHEY, CDR2 SVGAGI. Deletions cut 7 bases from V and 2 bases from J, with 17 bases between. This CDR3 comprises 16 residues.

The CDR3 here is CASSQDRRGGPDTQYF. CDR3 sequence (DNA): TGCGCCAGCAGCCAAGACCGACGGGGGGGCCCAGATACGCAGTATTTT. The chain is built from TRBV4-3 and TRBJ2-3; 8 bases line up with TRBD2. V lost 0 bases to trimming and J lost 4 bases; unmatched junction nucleotides: 6. The length of the CDR3 is 16 residues. Germline V lookup: CDR1 LGHNA, CDR2 YSLEER.

The V gene is TRBV30, the J gene TRBJ1-5; no firm D call. This CDR3 comprises 13 residues. Germline values: CDR1 GTSNPN, CDR2 SVGIG (reference sequence). Trimming left V 0 bases short and J 9 bases short, with 12 bases between. The CDR3 loop is CAWSVLPGAPQHF. The CDR3 DNA sequence: TGTGCCTGGAGTGTTTTACCGGGCGCGCCCCAGCATTTT. The whole variable domain, remainder taken from reference TRBV30 and TRBJ1-5, is SQTIHQWPATLVQPVGSPLSLECTVEGTSNPNLYWYRQAAGRGLQLLFYSVGIGQISSEVPQNLSASRPQDRQFILSSKKLLLSDSGFYLCAWSVLPGAPQHFGDGTRLSIL.

This clonotype has a handful of counts. The chain links TRBV13 to TRBJ2-2; maybe TRBD2 (5 bases). V lost 5 bases and J lost 1, with 17 bases in between. This CDR3 contains 17 residues. Germline values: CDR1 PRHDT, CDR2 FYEKMQ (reference sequence). The CDR3 spells CASSTAGEYRNTGELFF. DNA for the CDR3: TGTGCCAGCAGCACCGCCGGGGAGTACAGGAACACCGGGGAGCTGTTTTTT.

With regard to this clonotype: With a much larger clone just one base away, this may be a read error. The chain is built from TRBV4-3 and TRBJ2-6; D might be TRBD1 (5 bases). The CDR3 is 16 residues long. Germline V gene data show CDR1 as LGHNA and CDR2 as YSLEER. CDR3 bases: TGCGCCAGCAGCCCAACAGACAGTCTAGGGGCCAACGTCCCGACTTTC. Its protein product is CASSPTDSLGANVPTF.

This clonotype was seen ten or more times. The chain links TRBV20-1 to TRBJ2-7, with no clear D. Germline loops: CDR1 DFQATT, CDR2 SNEGSKA (reference sequence). With 5 bases removed from V and 3 bases from J, the gap between germline ends came to 20 bases. This CDR3 has 15 amino acids. The DNA for the CDR3 is TGCAGTGCTCCCCACGCGAGTCAGCTGCTCTACGAGCAGTACTTC. This encodes CSAPHASQLLYEQYF.

This clonotype appeared once. A much larger clone differs from this one at a single base, so this may be a read error. V gene TRBV30 combines with J gene TRBJ2-7; TRBD1 agrees at 8 bases. The CDR3 has 12 amino acids. Germline V gives CDR1 GTSNPN, CDR2 SVGIG (reference sequence). In nucleotides, the CDR3 is TGTGCCTGGGCACCAGGGGGCTACGGGCAGTACTTC. It codes for CAWAPGGYGQYF.

This clonotype has ten or more counts. The V gene is TRBV25-1, the J gene TRBJ2-1, with 11 bases that match TRBD2. The CDR3 length is 15 residues. Germline lookup yields CDR1 MGHDK and CDR2 SYGVNS. After removal of 0 bases from V and 6 bases from J, the junction contained 1 base not matched to a gene. DNA for the CDR3: TGTGCCAGCAGTGAATATAGCGGGGGGGCCAATGAGCAGTTCTTC. Translated: CASSEYSGGANEQFF.

This clonotype was detected many times. This chain links TRBV3-1 with TRBJ1-1; D not resolved. This CDR3 contains 12 residues. Germline V gene sequence: CDR1 LGHDT, CDR2 YNNKEL (reference sequence). V shed 0 bases and J shed 5 bases, with 4 bases lying between them. This chain's CDR3 is CASSQDRTEAFF. CDR3 nucleotide sequence: TGTGCCAGCAGCCAAGACCGGACTGAAGCTTTCTTT.

This clonotype was seen at least ten times. The chain uses TRBV13 and TRBJ2-7; the match to TRBD1 covers 8 bases. Trimming at V came to 0 bases and at J to 4 bases, leaving 5 bases not matched to a gene. Germline CDR1 and CDR2: PRHDT and FYEKMQ (reference sequence). This CDR3 has 15 residues. The CDR3 loop is CASSLGQGARYEQYF. CDR3 DNA sequence: TGTGCCAGCAGCTTAGGCCAGGGGGCGCGGTACGAGCAGTACTTC.

To note about this clonotype: A much larger clone is a single base away; this may be a read error. The V gene is TRBV6-6, the J gene TRBJ1-5; D is possibly TRBD1 (5 bases). CDR3 size: 15 residues. V was cut by 7 bases and J by 8 bases, with 21 bases left in between. Germline V gives CDR1 MNHNY, CDR2 SVGAGI (reference sequence). This CDR3 reads CASNQGTVDWEPQHF. DNA for the CDR3: TGTGCCAGCAACCAAGGGACGGTCGATTGGGAGCCCCAGCATTTT.